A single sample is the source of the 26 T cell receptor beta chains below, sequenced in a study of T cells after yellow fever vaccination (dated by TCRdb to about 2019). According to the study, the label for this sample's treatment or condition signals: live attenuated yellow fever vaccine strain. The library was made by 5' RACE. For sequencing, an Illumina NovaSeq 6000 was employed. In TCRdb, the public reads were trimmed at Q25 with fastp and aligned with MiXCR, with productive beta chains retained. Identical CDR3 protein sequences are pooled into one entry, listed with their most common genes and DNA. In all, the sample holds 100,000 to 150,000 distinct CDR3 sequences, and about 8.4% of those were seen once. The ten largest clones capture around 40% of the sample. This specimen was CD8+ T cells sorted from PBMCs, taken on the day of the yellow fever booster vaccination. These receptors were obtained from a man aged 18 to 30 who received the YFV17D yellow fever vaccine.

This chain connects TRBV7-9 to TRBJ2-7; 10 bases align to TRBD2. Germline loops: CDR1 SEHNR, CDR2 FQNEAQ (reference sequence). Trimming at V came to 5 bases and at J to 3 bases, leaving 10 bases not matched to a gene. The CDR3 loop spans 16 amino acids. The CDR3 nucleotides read TGTGCCAGCAGCCCACCTACTAGCGGGGCCATCTACGAGCAGTACTTC. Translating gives CASSPPTSGAIYEQYF. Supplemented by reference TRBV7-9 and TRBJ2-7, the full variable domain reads DTGVSQNPRHKITKRGQNVTFRCDPISEHNRLYWYRQTLGQGPEFLTYFQNEAQLEKSRLLSDRFSAERPKGSFSTLEIQRTEQGDSAMYLCASSPPTSGAIYEQYFGPGTRLTVT.

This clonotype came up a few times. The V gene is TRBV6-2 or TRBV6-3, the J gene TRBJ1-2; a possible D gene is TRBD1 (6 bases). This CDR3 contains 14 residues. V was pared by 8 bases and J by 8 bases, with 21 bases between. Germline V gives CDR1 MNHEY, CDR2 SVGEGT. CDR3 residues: CASSTFSQGGGYTF. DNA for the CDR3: TGTGCCAGCTCCACGTTCTCACAGGGAGGGGGCTACACCTTC.

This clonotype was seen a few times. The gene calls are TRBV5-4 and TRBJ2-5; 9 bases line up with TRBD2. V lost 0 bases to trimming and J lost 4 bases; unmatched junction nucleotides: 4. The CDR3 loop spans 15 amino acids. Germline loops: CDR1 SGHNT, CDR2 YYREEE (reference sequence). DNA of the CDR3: TGTGCCAGCAGCTTGGAAGGCGGGGGGGCAGAGACCCAGTACTTC. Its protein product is CASSLEGGGAETQYF.

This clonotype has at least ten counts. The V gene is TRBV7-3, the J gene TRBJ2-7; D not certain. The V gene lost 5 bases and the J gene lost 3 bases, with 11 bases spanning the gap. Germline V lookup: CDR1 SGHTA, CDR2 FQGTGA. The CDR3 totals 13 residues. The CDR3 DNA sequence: TGTGCCAGCAGCCTGTATGATTTCTACGAGCAGTACGTC. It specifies CASSLYDFYEQYV.

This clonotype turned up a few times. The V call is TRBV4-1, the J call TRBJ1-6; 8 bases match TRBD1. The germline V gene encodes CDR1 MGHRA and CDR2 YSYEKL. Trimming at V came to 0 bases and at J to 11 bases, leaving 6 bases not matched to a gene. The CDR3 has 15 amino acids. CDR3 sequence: CASSQDLQGATPLHF. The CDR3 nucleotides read TGCGCCAGCAGCCAAGATCTCCAGGGGGCTACACCCCTCCACTTT.

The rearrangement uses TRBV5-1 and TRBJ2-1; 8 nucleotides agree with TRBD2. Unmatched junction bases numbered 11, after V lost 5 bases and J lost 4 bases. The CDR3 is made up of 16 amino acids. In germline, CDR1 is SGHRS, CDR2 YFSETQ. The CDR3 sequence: CASSPRVAGIYNEQFF. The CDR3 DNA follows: TGCGCCAGCAGTCCCCGGGTAGCGGGGATTTACAATGAGCAGTTCTTC. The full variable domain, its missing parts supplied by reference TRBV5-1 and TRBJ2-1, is KAGVTQTPRYLIKTRGQQVTLSCSPISGHRSVSWYQQTPGQGLQFLFEYFSETQRNKGNFPGRFSGRQFSNSRSEMNVSTLELGDSALYLCASSPRVAGIYNEQFFGPGTRLTVL.

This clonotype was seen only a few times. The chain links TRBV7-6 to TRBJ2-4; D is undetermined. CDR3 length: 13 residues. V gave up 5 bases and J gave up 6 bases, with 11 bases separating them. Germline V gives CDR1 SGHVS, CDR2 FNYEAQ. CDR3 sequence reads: CASSLHDGNIQYF. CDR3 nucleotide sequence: TGTGCCAGCAGCCTCCATGACGGAAACATTCAGTACTTC. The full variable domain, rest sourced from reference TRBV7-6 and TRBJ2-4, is GAGVSQSPRYKVTKRGQDVALRCDPISGHVSLYWYRQALGQGPEFLTYFNYEAQQDKSGLPNDRFSAERPEGSISTLTIQRTEQRDSAMYRCASSLHDGNIQYFGAGTRLSVL.

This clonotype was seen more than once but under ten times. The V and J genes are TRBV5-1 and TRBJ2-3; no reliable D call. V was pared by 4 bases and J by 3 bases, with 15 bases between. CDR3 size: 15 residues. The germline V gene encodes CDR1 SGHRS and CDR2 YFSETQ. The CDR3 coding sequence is TGCGCCAGCAGCCTGGGTAGGGTGACGACAGATACGCAGTATTTT. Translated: CASSLGRVTTDTQYF.

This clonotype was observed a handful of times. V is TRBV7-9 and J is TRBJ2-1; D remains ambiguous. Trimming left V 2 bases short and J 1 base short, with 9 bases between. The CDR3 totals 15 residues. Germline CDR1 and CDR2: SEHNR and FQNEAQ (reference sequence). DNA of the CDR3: TGTGCCAGCAGCTTATTGTTCGGGTCCTACAATGAGCAGTTCTTC. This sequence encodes CASSLLFGSYNEQFF. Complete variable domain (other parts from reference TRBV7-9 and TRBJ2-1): DTGVSQNPRHKITKRGQNVTFRCDPISEHNRLYWYRQTLGQGPEFLTYFQNEAQLEKSRLLSDRFSAERPKGSFSTLEIQRTEQGDSAMYLCASSLLFGSYNEQFFGPGTRLTVL.

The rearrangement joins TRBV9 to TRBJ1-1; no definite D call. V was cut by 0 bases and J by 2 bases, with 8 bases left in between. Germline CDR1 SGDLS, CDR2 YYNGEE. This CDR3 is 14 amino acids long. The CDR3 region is CASSVGPTNTEAFF. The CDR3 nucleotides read TGTGCCAGCAGCGTAGGTCCGACAAACACTGAAGCTTTCTTT.

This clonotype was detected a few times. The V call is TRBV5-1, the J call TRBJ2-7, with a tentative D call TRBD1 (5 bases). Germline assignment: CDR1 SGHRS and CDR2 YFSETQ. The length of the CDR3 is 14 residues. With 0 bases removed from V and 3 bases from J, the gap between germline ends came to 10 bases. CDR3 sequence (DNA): TGCGCCAGCAGCTTGGATCGCAGGGACTACGAGCAGTACTTC. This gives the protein CASSLDRRDYEQYF.

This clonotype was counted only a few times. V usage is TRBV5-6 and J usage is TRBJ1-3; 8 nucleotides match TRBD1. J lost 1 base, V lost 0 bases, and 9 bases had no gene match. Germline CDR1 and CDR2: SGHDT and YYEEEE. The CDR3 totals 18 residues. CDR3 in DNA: TGTGCCAGCAGCTTGGGACAGGGGATTACTTATTCTGGAAACACCATATATTTT. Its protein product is CASSLGQGITYSGNTIYF.

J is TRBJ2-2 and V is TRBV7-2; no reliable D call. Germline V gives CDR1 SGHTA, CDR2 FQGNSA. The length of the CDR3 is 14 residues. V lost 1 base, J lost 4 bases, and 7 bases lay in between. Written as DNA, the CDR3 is TGTGCCAGCAGCTTAGGGTGGAGCACCGGGGAGCTGTTTTTT. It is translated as CASSLGWSTGELFF.

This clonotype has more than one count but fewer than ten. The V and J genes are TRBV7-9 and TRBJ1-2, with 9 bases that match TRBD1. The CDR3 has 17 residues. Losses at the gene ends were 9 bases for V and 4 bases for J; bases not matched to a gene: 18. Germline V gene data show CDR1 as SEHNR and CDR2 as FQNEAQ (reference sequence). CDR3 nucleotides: TGTGCCAGTAGGCCCGCCCCGGACAGGGGTGATCGCTATGGCTACACCTTC. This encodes CASRPAPDRGDRYGYTF. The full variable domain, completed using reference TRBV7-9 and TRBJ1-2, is DTGVSQNPRHKITKRGQNVTFRCDPISEHNRLYWYRQTLGQGPEFLTYFQNEAQLEKSRLLSDRFSAERPKGSFSTLEIQRTEQGDSAMYLCASRPAPDRGDRYGYTFGSGTRLTVV.

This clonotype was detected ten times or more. In DNA form, the CDR3 reads TGTGCCAGCAGTTACCTTCCGCTAGCGGGGAGCACAGATACGCAGTATTTT. The encoded protein is CASSYLPLAGSTDTQYF. The V call is TRBV6-2 or TRBV6-3, the J call TRBJ2-3; the match to TRBD2 covers 9 bases. The J segment lost 0 bases and the V segment lost 2 bases, leaving 6 bases of the junction unmatched. Per the germline V gene, CDR1 is MNHEY and CDR2 is SVGEGT. This CDR3 region has 17 residues.

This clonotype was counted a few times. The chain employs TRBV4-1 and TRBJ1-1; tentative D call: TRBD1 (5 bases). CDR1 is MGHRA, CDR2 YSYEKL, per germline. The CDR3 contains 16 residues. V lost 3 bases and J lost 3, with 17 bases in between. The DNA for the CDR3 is TGCGCCAGCAGCCACTCTCGAGTAGGGACGGACACTGAAGCTTTCTTT. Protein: CASSHSRVGTDTEAFF.

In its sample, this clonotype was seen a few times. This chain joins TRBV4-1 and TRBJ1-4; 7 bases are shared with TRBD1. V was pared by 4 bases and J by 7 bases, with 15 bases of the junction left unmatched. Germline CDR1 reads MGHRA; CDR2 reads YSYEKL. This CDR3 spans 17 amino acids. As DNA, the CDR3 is TGCGCCAGCAGCCCTCAGCGCCTTACAGGGGAGAGTGAAAAACTGTTTTTT. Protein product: CASSPQRLTGESEKLFF.

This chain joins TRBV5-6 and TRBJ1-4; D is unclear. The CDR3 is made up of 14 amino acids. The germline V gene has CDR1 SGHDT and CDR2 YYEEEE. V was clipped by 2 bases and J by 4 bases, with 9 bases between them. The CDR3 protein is CASSFGSLNEKLFF. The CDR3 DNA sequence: TGTGCCAGCAGCTTCGGAAGTCTTAATGAAAAACTGTTTTTT.

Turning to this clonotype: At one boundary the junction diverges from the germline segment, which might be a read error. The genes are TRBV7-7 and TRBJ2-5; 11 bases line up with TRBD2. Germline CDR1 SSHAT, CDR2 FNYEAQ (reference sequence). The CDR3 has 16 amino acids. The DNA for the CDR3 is TGTGCTAGCAGCCCAAATGTACGACTAGCGGGGGAGACCCAGTACTTC. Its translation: CASSPNVRLAGETQYF.

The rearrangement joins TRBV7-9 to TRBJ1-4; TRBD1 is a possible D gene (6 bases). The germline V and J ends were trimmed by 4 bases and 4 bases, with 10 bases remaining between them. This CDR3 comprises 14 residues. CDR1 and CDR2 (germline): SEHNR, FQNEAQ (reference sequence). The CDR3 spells CASSSGGSNEKLFF. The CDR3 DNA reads TGTGCCAGCAGCTCGGGGGGCAGTAATGAAAAACTGTTTTTT.

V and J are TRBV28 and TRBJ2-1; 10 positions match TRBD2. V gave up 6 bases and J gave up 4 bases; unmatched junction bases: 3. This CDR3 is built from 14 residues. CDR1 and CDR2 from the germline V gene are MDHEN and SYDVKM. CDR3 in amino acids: CASRSSGGYNEQFF. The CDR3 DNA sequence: TGTGCCAGCAGATCTAGCGGGGGATACAATGAGCAGTTCTTC.

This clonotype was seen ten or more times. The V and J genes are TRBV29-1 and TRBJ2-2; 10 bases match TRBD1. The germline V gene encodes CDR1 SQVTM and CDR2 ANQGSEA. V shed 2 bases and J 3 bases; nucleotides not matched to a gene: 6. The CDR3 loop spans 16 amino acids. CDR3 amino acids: CSVEWGQGTDTGELFF. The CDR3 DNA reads TGCAGCGTTGAATGGGGACAGGGGACGGACACCGGGGAGCTGTTTTTT.

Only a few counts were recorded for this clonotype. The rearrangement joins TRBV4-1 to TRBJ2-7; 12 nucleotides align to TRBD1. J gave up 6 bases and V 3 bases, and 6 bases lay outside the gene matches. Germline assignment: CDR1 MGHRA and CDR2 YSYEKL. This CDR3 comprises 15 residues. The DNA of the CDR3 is TGCGCCAGCAGCCATCCGGGACAGGGGGCCCCCGAGCAGTACTTC. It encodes CASSHPGQGAPEQYF.

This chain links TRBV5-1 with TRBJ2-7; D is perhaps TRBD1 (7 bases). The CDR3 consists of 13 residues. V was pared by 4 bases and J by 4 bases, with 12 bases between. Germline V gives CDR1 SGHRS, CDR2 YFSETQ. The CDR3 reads CASSGGTAYEQYF. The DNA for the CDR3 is TGCGCCAGCAGCGGCGGGACAGCTTACGAGCAGTACTTC.

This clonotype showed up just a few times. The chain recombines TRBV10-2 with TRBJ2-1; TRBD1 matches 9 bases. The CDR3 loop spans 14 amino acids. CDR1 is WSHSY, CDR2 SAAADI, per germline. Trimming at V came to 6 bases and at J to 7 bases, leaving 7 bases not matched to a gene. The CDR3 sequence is CASRPGTGWNEQFF. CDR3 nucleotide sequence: TGCGCCAGCAGGCCCGGGACAGGGTGGAATGAGCAGTTCTTC.

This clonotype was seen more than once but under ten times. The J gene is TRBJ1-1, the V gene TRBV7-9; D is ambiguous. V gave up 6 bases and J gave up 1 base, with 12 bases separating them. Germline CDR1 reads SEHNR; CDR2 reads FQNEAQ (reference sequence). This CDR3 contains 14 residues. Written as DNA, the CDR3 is TGTGCCAGCAGGCCACCAGTCCAGAACACTGAAGCTTTCTTT. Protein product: CASRPPVQNTEAFF. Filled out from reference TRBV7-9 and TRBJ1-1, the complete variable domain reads DTGVSQNPRHKITKRGQNVTFRCDPISEHNRLYWYRQTLGQGPEFLTYFQNEAQLEKSRLLSDRFSAERPKGSFSTLEIQRTEQGDSAMYLCASRPPVQNTEAFFGQGTRLTVV.